This T cell receptor (beta chain) is drawn from a study of T cell changes during pregnancy in multiple sclerosis. The CDR3 loop spans 15 amino acids. Trimming took 4 bases from V and 0 from J; bases not matched to a gene: 4. The germline CDR1 and CDR2 sequences are MNHNS and SASEGT. Assay: immunoSEQ multiplex PCR; the TCRdb copy retains only in-frame clones and omits some. The sample lists around 30,000 clones; around 90% were seen once. This specimen consisted of CD8+ T cells from peripheral blood mononuclear cells, obtained in the third trimester of pregnancy. The V gene is TRBV6-1, the J gene TRBJ1-1, with 8 bases lining up with TRBD1. This receptor was identified in a female donor with multiple sclerosis, enrolled in a pregnancy study. DNA for the CDR3: TGTGCCAGCAGTGGACAGGGGCTAATGAACACTGAAGCTTTCTTT. Protein sequence: CASSGQGLMNTEAFF.